This T cell receptor (beta chain) originates from a study of shared clonotypes between healthy human individuals. Concerning this clone: Other DNA sequences within the sample encode an identical CDR3.

The CDR3 is made up of 14 amino acids. CDR1 SGDLS and CDR2 YYNGEE come from the germline V gene. V lost 0 bases, J lost 0 bases, and 7 bases lay in between. Clones were sequenced by immunoSEQ multiplex PCR, and TCRdb holds only the in-frame ones, with some missing. Of under 1,100,000 clones listed, around three quarters are singletons. The V gene is TRBV9, the J gene TRBJ2-7; D uncertain. The specimen was memory CD4+ T cells from PBMCs. Noted subset: CD45RA-negative fraction. This receptor was identified in a man aged 18-30 years in good health. Some clones in this sample may be carry-over from other donors' samples. The CDR3 DNA reads as TGTGCCAGCAGCGTAGTTGCGGACTCCTACGAGCAGTACTTC. Translated: CASSVVADSYEQYF.